One sample yielded the 10 T cell receptor beta chains listed below, sequenced in a study of cytomegalovirus exposure and HLA in healthy donors. PCR employed 60 Vbeta and 13 Jbeta primers. The repertoire was sequenced with immunoSEQ multiplex PCR; TCRdb's copy has only in-frame clones and lacks some. The sample's table shows 150,000 to 200,000 clones. The source material was PBMCs. These receptors all stem from a woman aged 55-69 years in good health and CMV-seronegative.

The chain uses TRBV5-1 and TRBJ2-7; 9 bases are shared with TRBD2. Per the germline V gene, CDR1 is SGHRS and CDR2 is YFSETQ. This CDR3 is built from 14 residues. V was pared by 0 bases and J by 7 bases, with 5 bases of the junction left unmatched. The CDR3 sequence: CASSLVAGAVEQYF. DNA for the CDR3: TGCGCCAGCAGCTTGGTAGCGGGAGCTGTGGAGCAGTACTTC.

The V gene is TRBV9, the J gene TRBJ2-1; D unresolved. The CDR3 consists of 14 residues. Germline assignment: CDR1 SGDLS and CDR2 YYNGEE. V was cut by 3 bases and J by 7 bases, with 14 bases left in between. DNA for the CDR3: TGTGCCAGCAGCGCCGATCGACTTCAAAATGAGCAGTTCTTC. Translation gives CASSADRLQNEQFF.

This sequence joins TRBV6-5 and TRBJ1-2, with 9 bases that match TRBD1. The CDR3 totals 15 residues. The J segment lost 3 bases and the V segment lost 5 bases, leaving 7 bases of the junction unmatched. Looked up from germline, CDR1 is MNHEY and CDR2 is SVGAGI. In DNA form, the CDR3 reads TGTGCCAGCAGTACCCCGGGACAGGGTGACTATGGCTACACCTTC. Protein product: CASSTPGQGDYGYTF.

Turning to this clone: A read error may produce the germline difference seen at one junction end. The chain combines TRBV29-1 with TRBJ1-2; tentatively, D is TRBD1 (5 bases). Germline V CDR1 and CDR2: SQVTM, ANQGSEA. The length of the CDR3 is 12 residues. The CDR3 bases are TGCAGCGTTGACTTCTACGGCCAGGGTACTTCCTTC. Translation gives CSVDFYGQGTSF.

V is TRBV5-1 and J is TRBJ2-7; 12 nucleotides line up with TRBD2. The germline gives CDR1 SGHRS, CDR2 YFSETQ. This CDR3 is built from 16 residues. The trim removed 4 bases at V and 1 base at J, leaving 6 bases unmatched. CDR3 sequence: CASSLMTSGSSYEQYF. The CDR3, as DNA: TGCGCCAGCAGCCTGATGACTAGCGGGAGTTCCTACGAGCAGTACTTC.

This chain uses TRBV7-3 with TRBJ1-2; possible D gene TRBD1, 5 bases. There are 15 residues in the CDR3. The germline CDR1 and CDR2 sequences are SGHTA and FQGTGA. Trimming took off 2 bases at V and 2 bases at J, with 12 bases between the two ends. This CDR3 reads CASSLWPGNNYGYTF. The CDR3 coding sequence is TGTGCCAGCAGCTTATGGCCAGGGAACAACTATGGCTACACCTTC.

This sequence joins TRBV6-6 and TRBJ2-3; 7 bases match TRBD2. Losses at the gene ends were 5 bases for V and 5 bases for J; bases not matched to a gene: 10. The CDR3 has 15 amino acids. Germline values: CDR1 MNHNY, CDR2 SVGAGI (reference sequence). The CDR3 protein is CASSPRSSSGDTQYF. The CDR3 nucleotides read TGTGCCAGCAGTCCCCGCAGTTCTAGCGGAGATACGCAGTATTTT.

In DNA form, the CDR3 reads TGTGCCAGCAGCCTAGACAGTTATCAGCCCCAGCATTTT. Its protein is CASSLDSYQPQHF. V gene TRBV9 combines with J gene TRBJ1-5; D is possibly TRBD1 (5 bases). Trimming took 4 bases from V and 5 from J, leaving 10 bases between them. This CDR3 spans 13 amino acids. CDR1 SGDLS and CDR2 YYNGEE come from the germline V gene.

This chain connects TRBV7-9 to TRBJ1-1; D gene unclear. This CDR3 comprises 15 residues. In germline, CDR1 is SEHNR, CDR2 FQNEAQ (reference sequence). With 1 base removed from V and 1 base from J, the gap between germline ends came to 10 bases. CDR3 residues: CASSLGGGGNTEAFF. The CDR3 DNA reads as TGTGCCAGCAGCTTAGGGGGTGGAGGGAACACTGAAGCTTTCTTT.

Written as DNA, the CDR3 is TGTGCCAGTAGTATAGAGCGGGGCGTCAGTGGCTACGAGCAGTACTTC. Translating gives CASSIERGVSGYEQYF. The chain carries TRBV19 and TRBJ2-7; perhaps TRBD2 as D (6 bases). The CDR3 is 16 amino acids. The V and J ends lost 0 bases and 3 bases respectively, with 15 bases between them. CDR1 and CDR2 from the germline V gene are LNHDA and SQIVND (reference sequence).